Given below is one T cell receptor beta chain in context. The source of the sample is a study of blood T cell repertoires in COVID-19. CDR1 SGHVS and CDR2 FQNEAQ come from the germline V gene. The CDR3 is 16 amino acids. V trimming: 3 bases; J trimming: 7 bases; junction bases outside the gene matches: 9. Data came from immunoSEQ multiplex PCR; TCRdb stores just in-frame clones and leaves some out. Of about 86,000 clones listed, 75% to 90% are singletons. The chain recombines TRBV7-8 with TRBJ2-1; 10 bases are a match to TRBD1. The sequence came from a woman older than 75 with active or convalescent COVID-19. Sequencing used peripheral blood. As DNA, the CDR3 is TGTGCCAGCAGCTTTGGGGAGACAGGGGGCGAAAATGAGCAGTTCTTC. Translated: CASSFGETGGENEQFF.